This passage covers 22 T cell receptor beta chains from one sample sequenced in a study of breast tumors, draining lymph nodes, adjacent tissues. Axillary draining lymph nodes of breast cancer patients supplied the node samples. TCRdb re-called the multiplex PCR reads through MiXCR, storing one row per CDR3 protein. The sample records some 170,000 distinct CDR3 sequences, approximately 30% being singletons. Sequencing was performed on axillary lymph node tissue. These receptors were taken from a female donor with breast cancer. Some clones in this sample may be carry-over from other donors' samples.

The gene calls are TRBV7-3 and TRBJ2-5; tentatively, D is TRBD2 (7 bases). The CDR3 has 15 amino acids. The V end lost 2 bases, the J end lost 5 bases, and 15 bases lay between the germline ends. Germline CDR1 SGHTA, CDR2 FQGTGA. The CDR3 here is CASSLEGGGSETQYF. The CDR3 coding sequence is TGTGCCAGCAGCTTAGAGGGGGGGGGATCGGAGACCCAGTACTTC.

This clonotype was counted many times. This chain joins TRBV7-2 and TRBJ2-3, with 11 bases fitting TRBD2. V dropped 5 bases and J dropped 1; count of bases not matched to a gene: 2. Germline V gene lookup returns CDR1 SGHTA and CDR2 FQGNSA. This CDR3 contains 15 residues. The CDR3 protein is CASSLSGRGTDTQYF. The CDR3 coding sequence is TGTGCCAGCAGCCTTAGCGGGAGGGGCACAGATACGCAGTATTTT. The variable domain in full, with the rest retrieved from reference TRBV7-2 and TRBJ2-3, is GAGVSQSPSNKVTEKGKDVELRCDPISGHTALYWYRQSLGQGLEFLIYFQGNSAPDKSGLPSDRFSAERTGGSVSTLTIQRTQQEDSAVYLCASSLSGRGTDTQYFGPGTRLTVL.

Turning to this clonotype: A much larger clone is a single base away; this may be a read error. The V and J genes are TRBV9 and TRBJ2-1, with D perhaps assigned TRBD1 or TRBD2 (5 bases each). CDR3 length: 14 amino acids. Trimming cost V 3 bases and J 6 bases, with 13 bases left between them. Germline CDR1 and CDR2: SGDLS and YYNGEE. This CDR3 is CASSASGAANEQFF. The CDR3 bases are TGTGCCAGCAGCGCATCCGGGGCAGCCAATGAGCAGTTCTTC.

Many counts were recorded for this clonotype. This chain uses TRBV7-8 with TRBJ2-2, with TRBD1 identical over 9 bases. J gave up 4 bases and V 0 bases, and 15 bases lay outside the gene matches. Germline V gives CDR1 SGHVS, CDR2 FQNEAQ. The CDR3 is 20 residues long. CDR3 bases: TGTGCCAGCAGCTTAGCGTGGAGACAGGGGGGTGGGGAGGGCACCGGGGAGCTGTTTTTT. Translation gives CASSLAWRQGGGEGTGELFF. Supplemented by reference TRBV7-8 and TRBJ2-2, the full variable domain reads GAGVSQSPRYKVAKRGQDVALRCDPISGHVSLFWYQQALGQGPEFLTYFQNEAQLDKSGLPSDRFFAERPEGSVSTLKIQRTQQEDSAVYLCASSLAWRQGGGEGTGELFFGEGSRLTVL.

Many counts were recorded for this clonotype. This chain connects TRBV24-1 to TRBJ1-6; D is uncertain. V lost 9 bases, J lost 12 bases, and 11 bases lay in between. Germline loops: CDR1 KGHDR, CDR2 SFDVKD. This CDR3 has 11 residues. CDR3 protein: CATPWGGPLHF. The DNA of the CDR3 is TGTGCCACCCCCTGGGGTGGACCCCTCCACTTT.

The CDR3, as DNA: TGTGCCAGCAGCTGGGGACAGGGCGGAGAGACCCAGTACTTC. It encodes CASSWGQGGETQYF. The genes are TRBV5-8 and TRBJ2-5, with TRBD1 matching over 9 bases. J gave up 4 bases and V 3 bases, and 4 bases lay outside the gene matches. Germline V CDR1 and CDR2: SGHTS, YDEGEE. The CDR3 spans 14 residues.

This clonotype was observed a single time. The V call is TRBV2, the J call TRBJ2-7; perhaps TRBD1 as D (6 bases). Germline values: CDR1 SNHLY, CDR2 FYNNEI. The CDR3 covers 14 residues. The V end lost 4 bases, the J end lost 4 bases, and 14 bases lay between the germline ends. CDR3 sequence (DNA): TGTGCCAGCAGTGTCGGGACACCCCCTTACGAGCAGTACTTC. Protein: CASSVGTPPYEQYF.

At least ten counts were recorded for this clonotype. The CDR3 DNA sequence: TGTGCCAGCAGGTCCCGCTCCTACAATGAGCAGTTCTTC. This gives the protein CASRSRSYNEQFF. This chain links TRBV12-3 or TRBV12-4 with TRBJ2-1, with no clear D. The CDR3 is made up of 13 amino acids. The germline V and J ends were trimmed by 6 bases and 0 bases, with 6 bases remaining between them.

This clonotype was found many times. As DNA, the CDR3 is TGTGCCAGCAGCCAAGGGACAGGGCGCGAGCAGTACTTC. Translating it yields CASSQGTGREQYF. This rearrangement joins TRBV7-9 to TRBJ2-7, with 9 bases matching TRBD1. The germline V gene encodes CDR1 SEHNR and CDR2 FQNEAQ (reference sequence). Losses at the gene ends were 5 bases for V and 6 bases for J; bases not matched to a gene: 5. The CDR3 spans 13 residues.

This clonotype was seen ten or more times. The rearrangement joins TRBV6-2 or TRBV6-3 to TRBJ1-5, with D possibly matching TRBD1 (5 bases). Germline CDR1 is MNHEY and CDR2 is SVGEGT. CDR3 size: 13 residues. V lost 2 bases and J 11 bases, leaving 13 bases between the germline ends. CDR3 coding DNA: TGTGCCAGCAGTTACGGGGCACCCTCGACCCAGCATTTT. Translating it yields CASSYGAPSTQHF.

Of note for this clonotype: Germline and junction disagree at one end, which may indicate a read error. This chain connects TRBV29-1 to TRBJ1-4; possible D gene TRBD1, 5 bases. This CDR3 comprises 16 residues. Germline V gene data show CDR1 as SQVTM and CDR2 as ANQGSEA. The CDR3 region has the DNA TGCAGCGTCGCCGGGACCGACCAAGCAACTAACGAAAAACTGATTTTT. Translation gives CSVAGTDQATNEKLIF.

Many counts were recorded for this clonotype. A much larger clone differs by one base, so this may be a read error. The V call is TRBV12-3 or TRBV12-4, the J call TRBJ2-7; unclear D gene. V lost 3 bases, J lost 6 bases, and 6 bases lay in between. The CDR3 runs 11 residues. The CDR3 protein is CASSFTLEQYF. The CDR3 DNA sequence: TGTGCCAGCAGTTTCACTCTCGAGCAGTACTTC.

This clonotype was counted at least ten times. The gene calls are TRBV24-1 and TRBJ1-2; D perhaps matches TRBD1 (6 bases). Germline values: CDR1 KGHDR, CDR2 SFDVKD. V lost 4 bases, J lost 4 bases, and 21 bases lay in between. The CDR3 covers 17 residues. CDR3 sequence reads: CATSDQRGGVGGYGYTF. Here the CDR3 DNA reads TGTGCCACCAGTGACCAGCGAGGGGGAGTAGGTGGCTATGGCTACACCTTC.

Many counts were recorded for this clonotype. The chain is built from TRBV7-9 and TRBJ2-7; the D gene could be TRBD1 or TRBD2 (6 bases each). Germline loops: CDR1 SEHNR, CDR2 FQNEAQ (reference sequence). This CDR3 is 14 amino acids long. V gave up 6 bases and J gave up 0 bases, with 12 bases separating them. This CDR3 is CASREGGSSYEQYF. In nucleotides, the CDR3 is TGTGCCAGCAGGGAAGGGGGGTCCTCCTACGAGCAGTACTTC.

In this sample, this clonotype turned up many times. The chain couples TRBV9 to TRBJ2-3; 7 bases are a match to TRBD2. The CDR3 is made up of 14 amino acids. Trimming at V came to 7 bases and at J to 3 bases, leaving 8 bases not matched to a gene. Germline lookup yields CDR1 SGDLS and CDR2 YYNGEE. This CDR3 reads CASSKGGGTDTQYF. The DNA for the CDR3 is TGTGCCAGCTCAAAAGGCGGGGGAACAGATACGCAGTATTTT. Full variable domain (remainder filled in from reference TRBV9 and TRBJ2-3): DSGVTQTPKHLITATGQRVTLRCSPRSGDLSVYWYQQSLDQGLQFLIQYYNGEERAKGNILERFSAQQFPDLHSELNLSSLELGDSALYFCASSKGGGTDTQYFGPGTRLTVL.

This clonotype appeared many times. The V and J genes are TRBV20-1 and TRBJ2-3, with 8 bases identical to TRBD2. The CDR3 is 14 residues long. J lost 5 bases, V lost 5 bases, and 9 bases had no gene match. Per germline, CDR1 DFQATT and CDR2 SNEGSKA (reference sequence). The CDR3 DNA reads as TGCAGTGCTCCCCCGGGAGGGGTTAAAGATACGCAGTATTTT. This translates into CSAPPGGVKDTQYF.

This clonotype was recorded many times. This CDR3 reads CSASRDGTLYGYTF. The CDR3, as DNA: TGCAGTGCTAGTCGGGACGGGACTCTCTATGGCTACACCTTC. V and J are TRBV20-1 and TRBJ1-2, with D perhaps TRBD1 (5 bases). Trimming took 3 bases from V and 4 from J, leaving 15 bases between them. Germline CDR1 DFQATT, CDR2 SNEGSKA (reference sequence). The CDR3 is 14 amino acids.

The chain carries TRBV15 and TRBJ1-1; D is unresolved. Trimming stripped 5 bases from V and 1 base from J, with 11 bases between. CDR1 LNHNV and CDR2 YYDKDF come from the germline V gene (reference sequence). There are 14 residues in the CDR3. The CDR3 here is CATSLWAANTEAFF. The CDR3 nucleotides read TGTGCCACCAGCCTATGGGCGGCGAACACTGAAGCTTTCTTT.

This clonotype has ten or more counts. The chain's CDR3 is CASSRDGGTYEQYF. CDR3 DNA sequence: TGTGCCAGCAGCCGGGACGGTGGAACCTACGAGCAGTACTTC. The rearrangement joins TRBV11-2 to TRBJ2-7; D is tentatively TRBD1 or TRBD2 (5 bases each). Trimming removed 5 bases at V and 2 bases at J, with 13 bases between. The V gene's germline CDR1 is SGHAT and CDR2 FQNNGV. The CDR3 runs 14 residues.

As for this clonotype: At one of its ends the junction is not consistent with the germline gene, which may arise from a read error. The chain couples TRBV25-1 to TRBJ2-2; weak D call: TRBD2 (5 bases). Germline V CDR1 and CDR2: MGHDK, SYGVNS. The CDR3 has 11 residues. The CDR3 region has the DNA TGTGCCAGCAGTATAGCCGGGGAGCTGTCTTTT. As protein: CASSIAGELSF.

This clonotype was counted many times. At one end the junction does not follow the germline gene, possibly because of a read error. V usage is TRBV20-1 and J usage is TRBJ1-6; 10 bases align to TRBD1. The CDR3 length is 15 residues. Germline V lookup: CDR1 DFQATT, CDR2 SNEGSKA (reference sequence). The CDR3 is CGASSTGGNNSPLHF. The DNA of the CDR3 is TGCGGTGCTAGTTCGACAGGGGGCAATAATTCACCCCTCCACTTT.

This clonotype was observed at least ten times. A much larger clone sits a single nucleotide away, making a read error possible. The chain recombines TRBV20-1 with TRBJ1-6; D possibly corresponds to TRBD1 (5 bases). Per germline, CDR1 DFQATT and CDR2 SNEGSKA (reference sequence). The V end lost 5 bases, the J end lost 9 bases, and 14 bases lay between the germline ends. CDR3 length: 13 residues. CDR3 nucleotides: TGCAGTGCTCGACCCAGGGTCGGTTCACCCCTCCACTTT. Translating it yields CSARPRVGSPLHF.